This T cell receptor beta chain was recorded in a study of Graves' ophthalmopathy and Graves' hyperthyroidism (dated by TCRdb to about 2018). About the full investigation: Peripheral blood samples were taken at the time of initial diagnosis, before any treatment was given. The study used signatures of the TCR beta repertoire to tell Graves' ophthalmopathy apart from Graves' hyperthyroidism and to predict which patients would progress to ophthalmopathy. In total, 135 blood samples were TCR-sequenced: approximately 42 ophthalmopathy, some 80 hyperthyroidism and around 17 hyperthyroidism-to-ophthalmopathy patients. To explore V-J signatures that distinguish ophthalmopathy from hyperthyroidism, a discovery set of 90 to 100 patients was enrolled, made up of 40 to 45 with ophthalmopathy and under 65 with stable hyperthyroidism. An independent validation cohort was composed of some 19 hyperthyroidism patients and 15 to 17 patients who later progressed from hyperthyroidism to ophthalmopathy. T-cell repertoires of thyroid tissue and blood were compared in six or seven hyperthyroidism patients. Once sampling was done, hyperthyroidism patients were given methimazole at a starting dose of 30 mg daily, while ophthalmopathy patients were given high-dose intravenous methylprednisolone. The 100 or so discovery patients were divided at random into training and test sets in a 7:3 ratio.

Including the terminal cysteine and phenylalanine, the CDR3 comprises 16 residues. Solely the CDR3 DNA is kept, with 48 bases framed from the first base. Per the germline V gene (reference sequence), LNHDA is the CDR1 and SQIVND is the CDR2. Relative to germline, V is missing 6 bases and J is missing 5 bases, with 13 bases of the junction outside any gene match. For repertoire sequencing, TCR beta CDR3 regions were amplified from RNA transcripts. The first round of RT-PCR was done with HTBI primers and the Qiagen OneStep RT-PCR kit, and was followed by a second round of multiplex PCR, then size selection and purification. Libraries were sequenced paired-end with 100 bp reads on an Illumina HiSeq2000. On the study's bioinformatics: SOAPnuke was used to process the reads, removing any read that contained adapters or uncalled bases, had a mean Phred below 15, or lacked an exact match to the constant primer or identifier. COPE v1.2.5 was used to merge high-quality paired reads. Unique nucleotide sequences were defined as clonotypes and aligned to IMGT TRB V, D and J references using MiTCR v1.1. Analysis was restricted to V-J combinations with a frequency above 0.0001, which covered over 98% of repertoires. For each V-J combination, a TCR clonal expansion and chaos score was defined as the ratio of F50 clonal expansion to chaos observed in the TCRdist matrix. Welch's t-statistics and random forest were used to reduce the features to about a dozen V-J combinations, which were then used as input to a naive Bayes classifier. Thyroid-blood repertoire similarity was quantified with the Morisita-Horn index. In TCRdb, the public reads were trimmed at Q25 with fastp and aligned with MiXCR, with productive beta chains retained. Each CDR3 protein gets just one entry, which takes the most common genes and DNA from the rows behind it. TCRdb, not the original authors, processed these V and J calls. For this sample the table gives hundreds of thousands of distinct CDR3 sequences, of which over 20% were detected only once. The leading ten clones occupy around 3% of the sample.

Paper-wide results and their limitations: Ophthalmopathy was separated from stable hyperthyroidism by the 13-signature model with around 88% sensitivity and about 83% specificity in cross-validation and with 80%/75% in the test set. No statistical method was used to set the sample size in advance, and the investigators knew which group each participant was assigned to. In validation, the model predicted ophthalmopathy progression with 70.59% sensitivity and 72.22% specificity; 12 predicted patients were CT-confirmed with GO in a median of around 6.5 months. Most of the expanded thyroid clonotypes with a frequency above 0.001 were also detected in blood, and it was suggested that the thyroid immune response may be reflected by blood repertoires.

Hyperthyroidism was considered stable if no progression to ophthalmopathy occurred within 18 months of follow-up. The hyperthyroidism patients were 18 to 65 years old and newly diagnosed, with a disease duration of less than 2 months. Patients were excluded if they had other autoimmune diseases, uncontrolled infections, pregnancy or lactation. Diagnosis relied on clinical symptoms, serum thyroxine, TRAb, thyroid ultrasound and orbital computed tomography. Ficoll-Paque density gradient centrifugation was used to isolate PBMCs from 8 to 10 ml of fresh peripheral blood. Total RNA was extracted with Trizol reagent and quality-checked on an Agilent 2100 Bioanalyzer. The table lists this clonotype with a few counts. Its antigen is currently not known. The sample holds no much larger clone one base away, and base qualities are not on file.

The sequence is built from TRBV19 and TRBJ2-5, with 9 bases in between that match TRBD1. The source is a woman between 18 and 29 years old with stable Graves' hyperthyroidism. Donor details come from another sample of the same person, matched by shared clones. The sequenced sample was peripheral blood. The DNA sequence is TGTGCCAGTAGGAATACAGGGGGCGCCCCCGGGGAGACCCAGTACTTC. It is translated as CASRNTGGAPGETQYF.